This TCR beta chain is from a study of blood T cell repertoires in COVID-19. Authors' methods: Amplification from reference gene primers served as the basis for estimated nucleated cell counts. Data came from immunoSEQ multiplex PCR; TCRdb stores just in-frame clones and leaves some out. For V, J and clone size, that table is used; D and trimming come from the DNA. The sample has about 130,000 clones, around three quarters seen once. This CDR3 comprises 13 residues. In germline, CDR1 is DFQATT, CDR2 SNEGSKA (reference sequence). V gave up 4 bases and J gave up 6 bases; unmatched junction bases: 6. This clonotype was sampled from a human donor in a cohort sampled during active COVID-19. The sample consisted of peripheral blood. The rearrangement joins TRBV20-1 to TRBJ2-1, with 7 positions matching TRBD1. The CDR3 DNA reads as TGCAGTGCTACTGACAGGGTTGGCAATGAGCAGTTCTTC. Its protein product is CSATDRVGNEQFF.